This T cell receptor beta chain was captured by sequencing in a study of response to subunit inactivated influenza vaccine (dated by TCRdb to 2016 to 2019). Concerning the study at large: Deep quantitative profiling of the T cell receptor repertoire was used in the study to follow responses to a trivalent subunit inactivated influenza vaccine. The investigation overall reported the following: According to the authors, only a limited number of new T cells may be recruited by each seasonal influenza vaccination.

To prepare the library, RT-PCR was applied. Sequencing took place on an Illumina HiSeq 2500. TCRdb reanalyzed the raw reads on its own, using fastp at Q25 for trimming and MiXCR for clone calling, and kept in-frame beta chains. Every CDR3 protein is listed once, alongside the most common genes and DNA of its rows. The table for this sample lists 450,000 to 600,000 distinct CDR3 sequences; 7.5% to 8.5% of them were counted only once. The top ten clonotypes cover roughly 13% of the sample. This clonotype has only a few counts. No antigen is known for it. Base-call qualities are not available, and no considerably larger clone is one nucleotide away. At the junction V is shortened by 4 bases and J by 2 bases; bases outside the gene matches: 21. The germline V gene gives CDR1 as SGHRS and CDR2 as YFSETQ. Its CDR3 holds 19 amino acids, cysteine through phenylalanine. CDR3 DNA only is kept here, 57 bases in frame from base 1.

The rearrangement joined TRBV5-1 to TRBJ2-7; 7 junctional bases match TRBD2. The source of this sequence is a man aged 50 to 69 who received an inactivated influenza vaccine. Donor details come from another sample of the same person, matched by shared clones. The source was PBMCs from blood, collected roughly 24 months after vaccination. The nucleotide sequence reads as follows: TGCGCCAGCAGCCACTCATACATTGGCCGTGGGGGACTACCCTACGAGCAGTACTTC. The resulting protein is CASSHSYIGRGGLPYEQYF.